This T cell receptor beta chain was sequenced in a study of blood T cell repertoires in COVID-19 (TCRdb year 2020). Background on the whole study: Samples from collaborators originated in the United States, Italy and Spain and spanned both the acute and convalescent phases of COVID-19. The material from the prospective study consisted of cDNA or gDNA derived from T cells, B-cell-depleted T cells, or PBMCs. Deeply sampled blood TCRbeta repertoires from subjects exposed to, actively infected with, or recovered from COVID-19 were included in the dataset. The repertoires were made available in a free public database intended to serve as a resource for research on the immune response to SARS-CoV-2. Samples came from the ongoing ImmuneRACE study (first 160 participants) plus 1,254 subjects from 6 global collaborators. A de-identified subject ID, COVID-19 status, age in years and sex were almost always included in the sample metadata. Where HLA class I and class II types were available, the types were taken from metadata supplied by the sample provider, not from assay-based typing. Summary of the overall study and its limitations: How much clinical and demographic metadata was included differed by source and by participant, and the metadata was provided uncurated.

This clone was observed a few times. Its target antigen remains unknown. Base qualities were left out, and no much larger clone turns up one base away. TCRbeta CDR3 regions were amplified from genomic DNA using the immunoSEQ Assay, a bias-controlled multiplex PCR. Per the original workflow: Within the assay, amplification of reference gene primers was used to estimate how many nucleated cells each sample contained. Sequence reads were collapsed and filtered to measure the absolute abundance of every unique TCRbeta CDR3 rearrangement. Productive Simpson clonality was computed per sample as the square root of Simpson's diversity index over productive rearrangements. Not all clones reach the TCRdb copy of this immuneACCESS table, which keeps in-frame sequences only. Checked studies attribute under half of the gap to unresolved V genes and leave the rest unexplained. Clonal size and the V and J genes are those of that table, whereas D and trimming came from the DNA. Here the sample has about 46,000 clones; roughly 86% occur a single time. The ten largest clones add up to about 17% of the sample.

Collaborating institutions collected whole blood in K2EDTA tubes following their own protocols. Collaborator samples were shipped for TCRbeta analysis as frozen whole blood, isolated PBMCs, or DNA extracted from either sample type. This sequence originates from a man aged 60-69 years with active or convalescent COVID-19. Sequencing used peripheral blood.

The DNA sequence reads TGTGCCAGCAGCCAATTCCTTGGAAACACCATATATTTT. It translates to CASSQFLGNTIYF. The chain is made from TRBV3-1 (or the pseudogene TRBV3-2) and TRBJ1-3; a confident D gene designation cannot be given. V sheds 2 bases and J sheds 3 bases, leaving 5 bases between their ends. The CDR3 spans 13 residues, from the cysteine through the phenylalanine. CDR3 DNA only is kept here, 39 bases in frame from base 1. Taken from the germline V gene (reference sequence), the CDR1 and CDR2 loops are LGHDT and YNNKEL.